These 10 T cell receptor beta chains were all obtained from the same sample, sequenced in a study of OX40 agonist ivuxolimab in advanced cancers. Measured with immunoSEQ multiplex PCR; TCRdb has only the in-frame clones, and not every one. The table has approximately 83,000 clones, roughly 80% seen once. The sequenced sample was CD4+ or CD8+ T cells sorted from blood, obtained in a trial of the OX40 agonist ivuxolimab. The receptors stem from an adult with an advanced solid tumor such as melanoma, head and neck, liver or kidney cancer.

The chain carries TRBV5-1 and TRBJ2-1; 12 bases align to TRBD2. This CDR3 region has 19 residues. The germline V gene encodes CDR1 SGHRS and CDR2 YFSETQ. Trimming at V came to 4 bases and at J to 0 bases, leaving 11 bases not matched to a gene. The CDR3 nucleotides read TGCGCCAGCAGCCCTACTATTCTAGCGGGAGGGCGCTCCTACAATGAGCAGTTCTTC. The encoded protein is CASSPTILAGGRSYNEQFF.

This chain links TRBV11-1 with TRBJ1-4; 12 positions match TRBD1. This CDR3 region has 15 residues. The germline V gene has CDR1 SGHAT and CDR2 FQDESV (reference sequence). V trimming: 5 bases; J trimming: 7 bases; junction bases outside the gene matches: 5. Here the CDR3 DNA reads TGTGCCAGCAGCGGGACAGGGGGCCGCAGTGAAAAACTGTTTTTT. This encodes CASSGTGGRSEKLFF.

The V gene is TRBV10-3, the J gene TRBJ2-5, with D possibly called TRBD1 or TRBD2 (7 bases each). Germline CDR1 and CDR2: ENHRY and SYGVKD. V was cut by 11 bases and J by 4 bases, with 17 bases left in between. This CDR3 has 13 amino acids. Written as DNA, the CDR3 is TGTGCCTCGGCAGGGGGGGGCCTAGAGACCCAGTACTTC. Translating it yields CASAGGGLETQYF.

The V call is TRBV6-5, the J call TRBJ1-3; D gene unclear. Germline loops: CDR1 MNHEY, CDR2 SVGAGI. V lost 5 bases to trimming and J lost 0 bases, with 5 bases between them. The CDR3 runs to 13 residues. DNA of the CDR3: TGTGCCAGCAGTGATCACTCTGGAAACACCATATATTTT. Protein product: CASSDHSGNTIYF.

The V call is TRBV4-1, the J call TRBJ1-2; no reliable D call. This CDR3 has 16 residues. Trimming took 4 bases from V and 7 from J, leaving 22 bases between them. Germline CDR1 MGHRA, CDR2 YSYEKL. The CDR3 coding sequence is TGCGCCAGCAGCCTCCCAGGACGGTCGTCCTCCGGTGGCTACACCTTC. Protein sequence: CASSLPGRSSSGGYTF.

This chain links TRBV5-1 with TRBJ2-2, with 9 nucleotides matching TRBD2. V dropped 4 bases and J dropped 1; count of bases not matched to a gene: 5. The CDR3 length is 16 residues. Germline V gives CDR1 SGHRS, CDR2 YFSETQ. CDR3 sequence: CASSPGLAQNTGELFF. The CDR3 bases are TGCGCCAGCAGCCCGGGACTAGCCCAGAACACCGGGGAGCTGTTTTTT. The full variable domain, in which reference TRBV5-1 and TRBJ2-2 provide the parts outside the CDR3, is KAGVTQTPRYLIKTRGQQVTLSCSPISGHRSVSWYQQTPGQGLQFLFEYFSETQRNKGNFPGRFSGRQFSNSRSEMNVSTLELGDSALYLCASSPGLAQNTGELFFGEGSRLTVL.

This chain joins TRBV7-9 and TRBJ2-2, with D possibly being TRBD1 (6 bases). Trimming took 0 bases from V and 4 from J, leaving 12 bases between them. CDR1 is SEHNR, CDR2 FQNEAQ, per germline (reference sequence). The CDR3 length is 16 residues. CDR3: CASSLAQGWSTGELFF. As DNA, the CDR3 is TGTGCCAGCAGCTTAGCGCAGGGGTGGAGCACCGGGGAGCTGTTTTTT. The full variable domain, rest sourced from reference TRBV7-9 and TRBJ2-2, is DTGVSQNPRHKITKRGQNVTFRCDPISEHNRLYWYRQTLGQGPEFLTYFQNEAQLEKSRLLSDRFSAERPKGSFSTLEIQRTEQGDSAMYLCASSLAQGWSTGELFFGEGSRLTVL.

The chain recombines TRBV5-1 with TRBJ1-3, with 7 bases identical to TRBD1. V lost 1 base and J lost 0; bases outside the gene matches: 1. Per germline, CDR1 SGHRS and CDR2 YFSETQ. This CDR3 spans 15 amino acids. DNA of the CDR3: TGCGCCAGCAGCTTGACAGGGGACTCTGGAAACACCATATATTTT. It translates to CASSLTGDSGNTIYF. Full variable domain (remainder filled in from reference TRBV5-1 and TRBJ1-3): KAGVTQTPRYLIKTRGQQVTLSCSPISGHRSVSWYQQTPGQGLQFLFEYFSETQRNKGNFPGRFSGRQFSNSRSEMNVSTLELGDSALYLCASSLTGDSGNTIYFGEGSWLTVV.

The CDR3 reads CASSQDRGSIYNEQFF. The CDR3 nucleotides read TGCGCCAGCAGCCAAGACAGGGGCAGCATCTACAATGAGCAGTTCTTC. V is TRBV4-1 and J is TRBJ2-1; maybe TRBD1 (6 bases). Trimming removed 0 bases at V and 3 bases at J, with 12 bases between. Germline CDR1 MGHRA, CDR2 YSYEKL. CDR3 size: 16 residues.

The rearrangement joins TRBV7-6 to TRBJ2-5; D unclear. The CDR3 contains 14 residues. Germline assignment: CDR1 SGHVS and CDR2 FNYEAQ. Trimming cost V 1 base and J 1 base, with 7 bases left between them. Written as DNA, the CDR3 is TGTGCCAGCAGCTTAGGGACCACCCAAGAGACCCAGTACTTC. Protein sequence: CASSLGTTQETQYF.